These 6 T cell receptor beta chains originate from one sample sequenced in a study of T cell changes during pregnancy in multiple sclerosis. TCRdb keeps only in-frame clones here, not all; method: immunoSEQ multiplex PCR. The table includes about 110,000 clones, around 93% detected once. The sample was peripheral blood, taken in the third trimester of pregnancy. The receptor set was obtained from a female donor in good health, enrolled as a control in a pregnancy study.

This chain links TRBV9 with TRBJ2-7, with 11 bases identical to TRBD2. Germline-derived CDR1 and CDR2 are SGDLS and YYNGEE. The CDR3 is 14 amino acids. The V gene end was trimmed by 4 bases and the J gene end by 2 bases; junction bases not matched to a gene: 2. In DNA, the CDR3 is TGTGCCAGCAGCCCGACTAGCGGGGCCTACGAGCAGTACTTC. Amino acid sequence: CASSPTSGAYEQYF.

As to this clone: Other DNA sequences in this sample translate to the same CDR3. V and J are TRBV9 and TRBJ1-2; D may be TRBD1 (5 bases). The germline V gene encodes CDR1 SGDLS and CDR2 YYNGEE. V lost 0 bases and J 8 bases, leaving 11 bases between the germline ends. The CDR3 has 13 amino acids. The CDR3 sequence is CASSVVGGDGYTF. The CDR3 DNA follows: TGTGCCAGCAGCGTAGTGGGGGGAGACGGCTACACCTTC.

The genes are TRBV9 and TRBJ1-2; 7 bases are shared with TRBD1. This CDR3 has 14 amino acids. Germline V CDR1 and CDR2: SGDLS, YYNGEE. J was trimmed by 8 bases and V by 4 bases; bases with no gene match: 11. CDR3 sequence: CASSFGQVPRGYTF. In DNA form, the CDR3 reads TGTGCCAGCAGCTTCGGACAGGTCCCGAGGGGCTACACCTTC.

The V gene is TRBV5-1, the J gene TRBJ2-5; D call uncertain. CDR3 length: 15 residues. V was cut by 2 bases and J by 1 base, with 12 bases left in between. The germline gives CDR1 SGHRS, CDR2 YFSETQ. In DNA, the CDR3 is TGCGCCAGCAGCTTCGCGGCGAACCTCCAAGAGACCCAGTACTTC. Translating gives CASSFAANLQETQYF.

This chain links TRBV6-5 with TRBJ1-6; 9 nucleotides align to TRBD1. With V trimmed by 6 bases and J by 7 bases, 4 bases remained unmatched. The CDR3 extends over 14 amino acids. The germline CDR1 and CDR2 sequences are MNHEY and SVGAGI. The DNA for the CDR3 is TGTGCCAGCAGGGGACAGGGTACAAATTCACCCCTCCACTTT. Its translation: CASRGQGTNSPLHF.

The chain has TRBV11-3 and TRBJ2-7, with D perhaps TRBD1 (5 bases). Between the trimmed V and J ends, which lost 3 bases and 1 base, there was a span of 13 bases. CDR1 SGHNT and CDR2 YENEEA come from the germline V gene. The CDR3 has 15 amino acids. The CDR3 sequence: CASSLSQGPSYEQYF. The DNA for the CDR3 is TGTGCCAGCAGCTTGTCTCAGGGTCCTTCCTACGAGCAGTACTTC.